This T cell receptor beta chain was profiled in a study of OX40 agonist ivuxolimab in advanced cancers. CDR1 SNHLY and CDR2 FYNNEI come from the germline V gene. Trimming took 6 bases from V and 1 from J; bases not matched to a gene: 4. This CDR3 spans 14 amino acids. TCRdb keeps only in-frame clones here, not all; method: immunoSEQ multiplex PCR. The sample has around 60,000 clones, roughly 91% seen once. This clonotype was obtained from an adult with an advanced solid tumor such as melanoma, head and neck, liver or kidney cancer. The rearrangement uses TRBV2 and TRBJ2-5, with 8 bases fitting TRBD2. The starting material was CD4+ or CD8+ T cells sorted from blood, obtained in a trial of the OX40 agonist ivuxolimab. The CDR3 region is CASRKRGIQETQYF. The CDR3 DNA is TGTGCCAGCAGAAAGCGGGGGATCCAAGAGACCCAGTACTTC. Combining the CDR3 with reference TRBV2 and TRBJ2-5 gives the whole variable domain EPEVTQTPSHQVTQMGQEVILRCVPISNHLYFYWYRQILGQKVEFLVSFYNNEISEKSEIFDDQFSVERPDGSNFTLKIRSTKLEDSAMYFCASRKRGIQETQYFGPGTRLLVL.